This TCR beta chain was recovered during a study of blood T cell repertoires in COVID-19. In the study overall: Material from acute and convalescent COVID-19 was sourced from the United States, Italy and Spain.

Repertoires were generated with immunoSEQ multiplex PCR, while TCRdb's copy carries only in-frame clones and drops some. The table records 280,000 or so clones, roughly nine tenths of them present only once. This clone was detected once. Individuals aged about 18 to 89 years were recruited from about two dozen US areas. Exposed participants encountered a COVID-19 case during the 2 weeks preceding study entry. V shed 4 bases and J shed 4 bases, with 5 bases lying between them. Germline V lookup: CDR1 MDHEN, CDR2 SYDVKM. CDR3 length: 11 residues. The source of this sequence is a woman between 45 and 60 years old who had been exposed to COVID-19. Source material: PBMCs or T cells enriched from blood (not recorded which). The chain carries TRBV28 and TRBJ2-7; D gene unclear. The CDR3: CASSYVYEQYF. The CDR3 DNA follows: TGTGCCAGCAGTTATGTATACGAGCAGTACTTC.